This T cell receptor (beta chain) was captured by sequencing in a study of a mutant IDH1 vaccine in newly diagnosed glioma. Study background: First vaccine doses came 4-6 weeks after radiotherapy alone, or with temozolomide cycles. The treated group averaged about 44 years old and was 62.5% male, approximately 40% female.

The time point: week 35, safety follow-up. What each vaccine dose contained was 300 ug of mutant IDH1 20-mer peptide, accompanied by topical imiquimod. A word on this clone: Its target is not known.

This table comes from immunoSEQ multiplex PCR, and its TCRdb copy is limited to in-frame clones, with some not included. The repertoire holds 41,000 or so clones, with 85% to 90% as singletons. The CDR3 runs to 14 residues. Trimming took 0 bases from V and 4 from J, leaving 7 bases between them. Germline V gene data show CDR1 as LGHNA and CDR2 as YNFKEQ. The receptor was derived from a man aged 35-49 years with glioma. This rearrangement joins TRBV4-2 to TRBJ2-1, with D maybe TRBD2 (5 bases). The source material was PBMCs, sampled from a glioma patient whose treatment included an IDH1 peptide vaccine. The CDR3 loop reads CASSQEGGYNEQFF. The CDR3 coding sequence is TGTGCCAGCAGCCAAGAAGGAGGTTACAATGAGCAGTTCTTC.